This T cell receptor beta chain was identified in a study of CD8+CD57+ T cells in acquired aplastic anemia. As for the study in general: DNA per sorted CD4+ or CD8+ sample ranged about 0.19 to 30 ug, averaging roughly 3.2 ug.

Profiles of TCR beta VDJ and CDR3 were generated from a genomic DNA template. TCRdb fed the reads into MiXCR, producing one record per CDR3 protein. This repertoire shows around 200,000 distinct CDR3 sequences, roughly three fifths found once; its top ten account for about two fifths. Whoever was chosen for sequencing had shown CD8+CD57+ cell expansion by flow cytometry. Among the patients, none had received any therapy at the time of blood sampling. Per germline, CDR1 SEHNR and CDR2 FQNEAQ (reference sequence). V was pared by 7 bases and J by 6 bases, with 8 bases of the junction left unmatched. CDR3 size: 13 residues. Overall study results and limits: Levels of CD8+ Simpson's diversity were not significantly distinct in patients versus controls. Overlapping CD8+ CDR3 repertoires of patients and controls contained roughly 29 shared sequences.

Concerning this clonotype: Antigen: not known.

The chain uses TRBV7-9 and TRBJ2-7, with TRBD1 matching 8 bases. The source of this sequence is a human donor with aplastic anemia. The source material was sorted CD4+, CD8+, or CD8+CD57+ T cells (not recorded which) from PBMCs. CDR3 nucleotide sequence: TGTGCCAGCACTTGGGACAGGTCAGGCGAGCAGTACTTC. Protein product: CASTWDRSGEQYF.